What follows describes a single TCR beta chain. The clone's antigen remains unknown. The sample holds no much larger clone one base away, and base qualities are not on file. Library method: 5' RACE. The sequencer was an Illumina HiSeq 2500. A second roughly 7 to 11 cycle PCR used a sample-barcoded 5' primer and a J-beta primer mix. A unique molecular identifier was introduced onto each TCR beta cDNA molecule by a template-switch 5' adaptor carrying 12 random nucleotides. Each sample yielded at least 2.5 million CDR3-containing paired-end reads. First-strand cDNA was synthesized from all RNA with the Mint cDNA synthesis kit, primed by a TRBC-specific oligonucleotide. Following uracil-DNA glycosylase treatment, a first 18-cycle PCR with universal primers M1SS and BC2_uni_R was performed on all cDNA. On the study's bioinformatics: For normalization, 1 million high-quality reads were randomly selected from each sample, with every read carrying a distinct molecular identifier. Reads with shared molecular identifiers were discarded instead of being binned into consensus sequences. MiTCR, set to a Q25 quality threshold and the strictest error-elimination algorithm, was used for CDR3 identification, clonotype clustering and error correction. A nonparametric unseen species model using Euler transformation provided a lower-bound estimate of total TCR beta diversity. TCRdb redid the processing of the public reads, applying fastp at Q25 and MiXCR, and retained in-frame beta chains. Identical CDR3 protein sequences are pooled into one entry, listed with their most common genes and DNA. The V and J calls, along with clone size, are taken from TCRdb and not from the paper's own processing. For this sample the table gives about 680,000 distinct CDR3 sequences, of which approximately 50% were detected only once. The top ten constitute about a third of the sample.

Systemically healthy Caucasian individuals from Russia, around 39 in total and aged about 6 to 100 years, were included as donors. Around 10 milliliters of peripheral blood were drawn from each donor into EDTA-treated Vacutainer tubes. Ficoll-Paque density-gradient centrifugation was used to isolate PBMCs, with at least 7 million per sample. Trizol reagent was used to extract total RNA from PBMCs, with at least 5.5 micrograms per sample. For every donor, flow cytometry on a PBMC aliquot measured the percentage of naive CD45RAhigh/CD27high T cells. This record belongs to a study of blood T cells in healthy people across ages (dated by TCRdb to the mid-2010s). Broadly, across the study: In model experiments, roughly one uniquely barcoded TCR beta cDNA molecule per two T cells was captured by template switching. The study measured age-related changes in TCR beta repertoire diversity using deep sequencing normalized with unique cDNA molecular identifiers. Four age groups were formed from the donors: young (average approximately 15 years), middle-aged (roughly 38), aged (approximately 60) and long-lived (less than 85). To avoid experimental bias, donors of different ages were randomly spread across the sequencing lanes. Using the same blood draw, the study looked at two additional independent replicas of 1 million unique cDNA reads for two donors, one aged 18 to 30 and the other aged 80 or older.

Results and caveats for the whole study, not just this receptor: Compared with the aged group, the long-lived group had more naive CD4+ T cells, fewer expanded clones and increased TCR diversity, a pattern suggesting age selection. Because profiling used bulk unsorted PBMCs, naive and antigen-experienced compartments could not be compared conclusively. The percentage of naive T cells measured by flow cytometry correlated strongly with observed TCR beta diversity. Observed TCR beta diversity per million T cells fell roughly linearly with age, and a significant reduction was already apparent by age roughly 40. Estimates of total diversity from one million sequenced T cells were regarded as lower bounds and underestimates. Because the CMV infection status of the donors was unknown, age-related changes in expanded clonotypes may potentially have been confounded.

The germline V gene gives CDR1 as MDHEN and CDR2 as SYDVKM. The CDR3 spans 16 residues, from the cysteine through the phenylalanine. Left in the record is the CDR3 DNA by itself, 48 bases read in frame from the first base. Here V drops 6 bases and J drops 2 bases, and the junction holds 13 bases not matched to any gene. Rearrangement joined TRBV28 to TRBJ2-7; 7 central nucleotides agree with TRBD1. This sequence originates from a woman aged 55 to 70 in good health. The sequencing sample was made of blood. Read as DNA, the sequence is TGTGCCAGCAGGGAACGGGACAGAAAGACAACCTACGAGCAGTACTTC. This translates into CASRERDRKTTYEQYF.